This T cell receptor beta chain was retrieved from a study of OX40 agonist ivuxolimab in advanced cancers. Study information: Under the entry rules, prior anti-PD-1, anti-PD-L1 or anti-CTLA-4 therapy was allowed, and less than 50% had some. Findings and caveats of the study: CD8+ T cells averaged more expanded clones than CD4+. Doses of 0.1 to 3.0 mg/kg were accompanied by clonal expansion of CD4+ and CD8+ blood T cells by week 6.

Blood draws occurred at baseline, cycle 4 day 1, and cycle 7 day 1. Comment on this clone: Its antigen is still unknown.

The CDR3 totals 19 residues. CDR1 is SGDLS and CDR2 is YYNGEE in the germline V gene. V lost 2 bases and J 0 bases, leaving 22 bases between the germline ends. TCRdb keeps only in-frame clones here, not all; method: immunoSEQ multiplex PCR. The sample has approximately 56,000 clones, about 89% seen once. The sequence derives from an adult with an advanced solid tumor such as melanoma, head and neck, liver or kidney cancer. The sequencing used CD4+ or CD8+ T cells sorted from blood, collected in a trial of the OX40 agonist ivuxolimab. The genes are TRBV9 and TRBJ2-3, with D possibly matching TRBD2 (6 bases). The CDR3 spells CASSVRGDPVGRSTDTQYF. The CDR3 DNA is TGTGCCAGCAGCGTTCGAGGGGATCCGGTTGGGAGGAGCACAGATACGCAGTATTTT.